The clone carrying this T cell receptor (beta chain) was observed a single time. There are 18 residues in the CDR3. Germline V gene lookup returns CDR1 LGHNA and CDR2 YNFKEQ. Trimming cost V 0 bases and J 0 bases, with 15 bases left between them. The TCR beta repertoire was assessed by survey-level immunoSEQ sequencing. TCRdb's copy holds only in-frame clones and misses some; the assay was immunoSEQ multiplex PCR. The repertoire includes about 68,000 clones, approximately 92% of them detected once, and 4% to 4.5% sits in the top ten. This TCR was recovered from a man between 40 and 49 years old with rheumatoid arthritis. The chain carries TRBV4-2 and TRBJ2-1; possibly TRBD2 for D (7 bases). Sequenced material: PBMCs. The chain's CDR3 is CASSQDWSGGISYNEQFF. DNA for the CDR3: TGTGCCAGCAGCCAAGATTGGTCGGGGGGCATCTCCTACAATGAGCAGTTCTTC.